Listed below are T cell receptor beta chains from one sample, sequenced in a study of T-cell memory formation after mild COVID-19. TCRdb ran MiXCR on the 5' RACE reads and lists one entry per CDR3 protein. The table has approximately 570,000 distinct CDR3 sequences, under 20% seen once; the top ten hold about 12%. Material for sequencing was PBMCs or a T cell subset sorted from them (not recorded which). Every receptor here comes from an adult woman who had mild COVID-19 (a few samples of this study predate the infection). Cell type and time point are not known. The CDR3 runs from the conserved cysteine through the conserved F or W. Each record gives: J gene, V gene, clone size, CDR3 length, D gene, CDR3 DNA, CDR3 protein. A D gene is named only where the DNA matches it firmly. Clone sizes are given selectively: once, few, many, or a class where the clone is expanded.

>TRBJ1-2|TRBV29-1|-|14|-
TGCAGCGTTGAAGATGGCCAGGCACAATATGGCTACACCTTC
CSVEDGQAQYGYTF
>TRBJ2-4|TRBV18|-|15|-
TGTGCCAGCTCACCTTCTTTGGCTGGACTCGGTGTTCAGTACTTC
CASSPSLAGLGVQYF
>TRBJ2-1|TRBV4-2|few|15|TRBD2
TGTGCCAGCAGCCAAGTTGATCAAGGCGGGGGTGAGCAGTTCTTC
CASSQVDQGGGEQFF
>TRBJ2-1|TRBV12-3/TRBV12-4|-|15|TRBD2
TGTGCCAGCACCGCTAGCGGGAACTCCTACAATGAGCAGTTCTTC
CASTASGNSYNEQFF
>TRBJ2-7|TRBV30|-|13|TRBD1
TGTGCCTGGAGGGCAGGGGGTTCCTACGAGCAGTACTTC
CAWRAGGSYEQYF
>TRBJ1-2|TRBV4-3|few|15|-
TGCGCCAGCAGAAAGACCGGGACAATGGAGTCAGGCTACACCTTC
CASRKTGTMESGYTF
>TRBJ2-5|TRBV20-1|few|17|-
TGCAGTGCTAGAGATCTCCACGGTCAGGGATCCGTTGAGACCCAGTACTTC
CSARDLHGQGSVETQYF
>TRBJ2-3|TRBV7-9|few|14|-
TGTGCCAGCAGCCTCGGGACTCACCCCTATACGCAGTATTTT
CASSLGTHPYTQYF
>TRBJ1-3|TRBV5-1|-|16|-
TGCGCCAGCAGCTGGGGAACAGGGACCTCTGGAAACACCATATATTTT
CASSWGTGTSGNTIYF
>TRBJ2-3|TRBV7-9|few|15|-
TGTGCCAGCAGCTTAACCGGGACGCCGACAGATACGCAGTATTTT
CASSLTGTPTDTQYF
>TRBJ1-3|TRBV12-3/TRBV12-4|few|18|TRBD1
TGTGCCAGCAGTTTGGACAGGGGTAGGGTTAGCTCTGGAAACACCATATATTTT
CASSLDRGRVSSGNTIYF
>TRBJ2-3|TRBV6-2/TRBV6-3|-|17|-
TGTGCCAGCAGTGACACCCAGACAGGATTTAGCACAGATACGCAGTATTTT
CASSDTQTGFSTDTQYF
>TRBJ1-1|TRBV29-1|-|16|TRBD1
TGCAGCGCCAAAAGGGACAGTAGTCTGGTGAACACTGAAGCTTTCTTT
CSAKRDSSLVNTEAFF